Below, one TCR beta chain is given with its context. The data belong to a study of metastatic and nonmetastatic thyroid tumors. Germline CDR1 and CDR2: MDHEN and SYDVKM. V was trimmed by 6 bases and J by 0 bases, leaving 11 bases between them. The CDR3 has 14 residues. All patients were treatment-naive before thyroid surgery. Methods used by the authors: Across clinicopathological groups, CDR3 differences served as the basis for building a distant-metastasis classifier for papillary thyroid cancer. From the PCR reads, TCRdb re-called clones with MiXCR. The V and J calls and clone size come from TCRdb's table, not from the authors' own analysis. The sample lists thousands of clones; 32% were seen once.

Sequencing input: adjacent normal tissue. This sequence joins TRBV28 and TRBJ1-1, with D maybe TRBD1 (6 bases). The TCR sequence derives from a female donor with papillary thyroid cancer or a benign thyroid nodule (not recorded which). Some clones in this sample may be carry-over from other donors' samples. CDR3 sequence reads: CASRLGGLNTEAFF. The DNA of the CDR3 is TGTGCCAGCAGACTAGGGGGTTTGAACACTGAAGCTTTCTTT.